The entry below gives a single T cell receptor (beta chain) sequence along with its context. This record belongs to a study of T cell changes during pregnancy in multiple sclerosis. The CDR3 is 15 residues long. Between the trimmed V and J ends, which lost 0 bases and 3 bases, there was a span of 11 bases. The germline V gene encodes CDR1 SGHRS and CDR2 YFSETQ. Profiled with immunoSEQ multiplex PCR; TCRdb holds only in-frame clones, not every one. The sample records 55,000 to 85,000 clones, roughly 92% being singletons. The sequence was obtained from a female donor with multiple sclerosis, enrolled in a pregnancy study. V gene TRBV5-1 combines with J gene TRBJ2-3; possibly TRBD2 for D (5 bases). The sequences come from peripheral blood, collected in the second trimester of pregnancy. CDR3 in amino acids: CASSLARGLTDTQYF. CDR3 coding DNA: TGCGCCAGCAGCTTGGCTCGGGGTCTTACAGATACGCAGTATTTT.